The T cell receptor (beta chain) under discussion was sequenced for a study of CD8 T cells in ankylosing spondylitis. Quantitative molecular-barcoded 5'-RACE generated the TCR beta libraries. TCRdb itself ran the 5' RACE reads through MiXCR, one entry per CDR3 protein. The table includes 150,000 to 200,000 distinct CDR3 sequences, 30% to 35% detected once. V was pared by 6 bases and J by 0 bases, with 7 bases of the junction left unmatched. Germline-derived CDR1 and CDR2 are MNHNS and SASEGT. There are 15 residues in the CDR3. Sequenced: synovial fluid, either unsorted or a sorted T cell fraction (not recorded which). J is TRBJ2-7 and V is TRBV6-1; 8 bases are shared with TRBD1. This receptor was identified in a male donor with ankylosing spondylitis. Written as DNA, the CDR3 is TGTGCCAGCAGCCCGACAGGGGCCAGCTCCTACGAGCAGTACTTC. It specifies CASSPTGASSYEQYF.